This T cell receptor beta chain was documented in a study of CD8 T cells in ankylosing spondylitis. General study findings and limits: Blood of patients with ankylosing spondylitis appeared to be characterized by a TCR beta motif of eight or nine highly homologous variants.

V was cut by 2 bases and J by 3 bases, with 11 bases left in between. The CDR3 extends over 14 amino acids. CDR1 SGDLS and CDR2 YYNGEE come from the germline V gene. Worth noting for this clonotype: The antigen is unknown.

TCRdb reprocessed the 5' RACE reads via MiXCR and lists one record per CDR3 protein. The sample yields about 440,000 distinct CDR3 sequences, 17% seen once. The rearrangement joins TRBV9 to TRBJ1-2, with no clear D. The clonotype originates from a male donor with ankylosing spondylitis. Sample: blood, either unsorted or a sorted T cell fraction (not recorded which). In DNA, the CDR3 is TGTGCCAGCAGCGTCGGGCTAGAAGACTATGGCTACACCTTC. It is translated as CASSVGLEDYGYTF. The entire variable domain, with the rest obtained from reference TRBV9 and TRBJ1-2, is as follows: DSGVTQTPKHLITATGQRVTLRCSPRSGDLSVYWYQQSLDQGLQFLIQYYNGEERAKGNILERFSAQQFPDLHSELNLSSLELGDSALYFCASSVGLEDYGYTFGSGTRLTVV.